The clone carrying this T cell receptor beta chain was observed a handful of times. Its antigen is unidentified. The sample originates from a study of CD8+ T cells in alopecia areata. Study-level results: On tofacitinib, scalp and blood still held many of the expanded lesional clones. Uncertain still, given a single nonresponder, is whether baseline CD8+ expansion links to response.

cDNA reverse transcribed from extracted RNA served as the sequencing template. This table comes from immunoSEQ multiplex PCR, and its TCRdb copy is limited to in-frame clones, with some not included. There are about 160,000 clones in the sample; 65% occur only once, and approximately 0.9% lies in the top ten. Treatment described: oral pan-JAK inhibitor, 5-10 mg twice daily. The sample here was CD4+ T cells sorted from blood, taken at week 4, from a patient treated with tofacitinib. This sequence originates from a human donor with alopecia areata.

The CDR3 region is CAISGRDRGLFEQYF. The CDR3 DNA follows: TGTGCCATCAGTGGCCGGGACAGGGGGCTTTTCGAGCAGTACTTC. This chain links TRBV10-3 with TRBJ2-7; 12 positions match TRBD1. This CDR3 contains 15 residues. Germline values: CDR1 ENHRY, CDR2 SYGVKD. The ends lost 4 bases at V and 6 bases at J; junction bases unmatched: 7.